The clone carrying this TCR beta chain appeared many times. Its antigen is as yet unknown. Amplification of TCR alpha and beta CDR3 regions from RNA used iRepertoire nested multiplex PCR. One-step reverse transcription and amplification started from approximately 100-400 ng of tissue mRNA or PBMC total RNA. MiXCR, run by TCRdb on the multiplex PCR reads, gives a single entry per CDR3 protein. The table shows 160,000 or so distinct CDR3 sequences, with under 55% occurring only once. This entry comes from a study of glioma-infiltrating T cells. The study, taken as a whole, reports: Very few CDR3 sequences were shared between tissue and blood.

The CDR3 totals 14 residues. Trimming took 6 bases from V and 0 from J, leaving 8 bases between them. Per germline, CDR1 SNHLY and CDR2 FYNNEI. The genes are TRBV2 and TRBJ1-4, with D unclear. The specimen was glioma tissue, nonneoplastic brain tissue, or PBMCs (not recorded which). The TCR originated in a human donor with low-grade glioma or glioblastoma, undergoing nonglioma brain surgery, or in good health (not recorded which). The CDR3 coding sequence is TGTGCCAGCAGCAAAGGGTCAACTAATGAAAAACTGTTTTTT. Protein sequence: CASSKGSTNEKLFF.